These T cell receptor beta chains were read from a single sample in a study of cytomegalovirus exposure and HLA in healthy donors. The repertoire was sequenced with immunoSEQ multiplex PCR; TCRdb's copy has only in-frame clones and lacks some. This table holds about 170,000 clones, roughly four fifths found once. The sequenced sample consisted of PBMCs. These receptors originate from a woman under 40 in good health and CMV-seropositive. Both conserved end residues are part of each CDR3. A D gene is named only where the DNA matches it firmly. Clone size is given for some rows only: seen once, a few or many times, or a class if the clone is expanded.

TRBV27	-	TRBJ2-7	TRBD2	CASSLNRASGGSYEQYF
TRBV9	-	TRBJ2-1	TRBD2	CASSATSGRYEQFF
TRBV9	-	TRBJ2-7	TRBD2	CASSVTGRADHEQYF
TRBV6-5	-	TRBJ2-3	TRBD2	CASSRLAGDGDTQYF
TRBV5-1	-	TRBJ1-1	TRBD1	CASSTQGGNTEAFF
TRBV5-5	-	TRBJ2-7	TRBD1	CASSLATGGTYEQYF
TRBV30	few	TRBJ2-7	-	CAWSVDFLSDSYSYEQYF
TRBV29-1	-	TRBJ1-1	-	CSAAEGSGEAFF
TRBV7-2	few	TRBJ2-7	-	CASSLTSYEQYF
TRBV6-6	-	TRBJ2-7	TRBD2	CASSSGSGGEQYF
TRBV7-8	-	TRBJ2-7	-	CASSHQDGTYEQYF
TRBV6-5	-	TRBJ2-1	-	CASSYENVYNEQFF
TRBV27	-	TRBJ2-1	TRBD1	CASRLDRVSYNEQFF
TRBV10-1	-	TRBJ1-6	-	CASTRESSYNSPLHF
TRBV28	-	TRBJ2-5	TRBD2	CASSYGTSPQGETQYF
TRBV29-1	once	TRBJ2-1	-	CSVLERAPINEQFF
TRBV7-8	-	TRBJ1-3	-	CASSRRVQGIWNTIYF
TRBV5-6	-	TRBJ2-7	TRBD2	CASSFAGGVSYEQYF
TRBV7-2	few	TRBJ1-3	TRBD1	CASSLGPGQGNTIYF
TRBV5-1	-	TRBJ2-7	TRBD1	CASSFGQGAEEQYF
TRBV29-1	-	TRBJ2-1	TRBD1	CSVEGQGAYNEQFF
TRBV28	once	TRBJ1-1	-	CASSLYGGANTEAFF
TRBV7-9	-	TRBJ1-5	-	CASSLGGDGQPQHF
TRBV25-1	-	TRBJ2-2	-	CASSEKRGAGELFF
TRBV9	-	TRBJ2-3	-	CASSTDAGFSTDTQYF
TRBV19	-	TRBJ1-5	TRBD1	CASKGQGQGFGQPQHF
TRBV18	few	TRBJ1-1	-	CASSPQGVGNTEAFF
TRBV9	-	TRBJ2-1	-	CASSVVGAEQFF
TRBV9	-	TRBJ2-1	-	CASSIRGDTYNEQFF
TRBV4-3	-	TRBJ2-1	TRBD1	CASSQEYGTGVEDEQFF
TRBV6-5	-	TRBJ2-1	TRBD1	CASSYPGTGFSEQFF
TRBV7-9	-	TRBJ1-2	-	CASSFGSLGDPGYTF
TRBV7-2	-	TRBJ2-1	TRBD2	CASSLVAGTSGLNEQFF
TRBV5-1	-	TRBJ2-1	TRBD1	CASTRSRQGYNEQFF
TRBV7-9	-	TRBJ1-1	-	CASSGQIMNTEAFF
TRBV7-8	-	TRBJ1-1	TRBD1	CASSPHPTGAVGVDTEAFF
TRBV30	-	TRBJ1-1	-	CAWRDSSNTEAFF
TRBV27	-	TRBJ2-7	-	CASSLGSSGAYEQYF
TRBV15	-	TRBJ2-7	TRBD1	CATSRLGQEKDEQYF
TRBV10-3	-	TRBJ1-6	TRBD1	CATTPGTGHSPLHF
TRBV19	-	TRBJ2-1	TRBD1	CASSHRDSYNEQFF
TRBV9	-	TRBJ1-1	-	CASSVGEKRVDTEAFF
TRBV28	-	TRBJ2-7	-	CASSPLFGEQYF
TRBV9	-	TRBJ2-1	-	CASSPVMTSGNEQFF
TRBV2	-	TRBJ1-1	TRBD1	CASRGQGPTEAFF
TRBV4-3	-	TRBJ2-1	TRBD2	CASSLLAGVGNEQFF
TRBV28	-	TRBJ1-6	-	CASSFLGLSYNSPLHF
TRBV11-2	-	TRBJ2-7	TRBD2	CASSNVSGKIGEQYF
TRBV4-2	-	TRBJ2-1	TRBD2	CASSQDRASGSHNEQFF
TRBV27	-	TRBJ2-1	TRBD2	CASSYLLAGVRNEQFF
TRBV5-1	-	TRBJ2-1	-	CASSLGQGMNNEQFF
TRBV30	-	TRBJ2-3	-	CAWSVQTGNTDTQYF
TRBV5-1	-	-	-	CASSTSGGNYEQYF
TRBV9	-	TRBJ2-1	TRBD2	CASSEGLAGFYNEQFF